This entry lists 31 T cell receptor beta chains sequenced from one sample in a study of blood T cell repertoires in COVID-19. Some clones are missing from TCRdb's copy, which holds only in-frame ones; the method was immunoSEQ multiplex PCR. The sample has about 59,000 clones, 81% seen once. The source material was peripheral blood. Every receptor here comes from a woman of 80 years or more with active or convalescent COVID-19.

The CDR3, as DNA: TGTGCCAGCAGTTCCCCGGGACAGTATGGCTACACCTTC. Translation: CASSSPGQYGYTF. V gene TRBV6-2 or TRBV6-3 combines with J gene TRBJ1-2; 7 bases agree with TRBD1. The V segment lost 4 bases and the J segment 5 bases; nucleotides outside the gene matches: 4. Germline-derived CDR1 and CDR2 are MNHEY and SVGEGT. The CDR3 length is 13 residues.

This rearrangement joins TRBV4-3 to TRBJ1-4; no clear D. This CDR3 has 14 residues. Germline V gives CDR1 LGHNA, CDR2 YSLEER. Trimming shortened V by 4 bases and J by 4 bases, and 10 bases separated the two germline ends. The CDR3 loop is CASSRGWGNEKLFF. CDR3 coding DNA: TGCGCCAGCAGCCGCGGGTGGGGTAATGAAAAACTGTTTTTT.

V gene TRBV12-3 or TRBV12-4 combines with J gene TRBJ1-2, with TRBD1 as a possible D gene (6 bases). The CDR3 totals 13 residues. Trimming stripped 6 bases from V and 6 bases from J, with 14 bases between. CDR3 loop: CASSRSQGNGYTF. In DNA form, the CDR3 reads TGTGCCAGCAGCCGATCACAGGGAAATGGCTACACCTTC.

The chain employs TRBV23-1 and TRBJ1-2, with 7 bases aligning to TRBD1. TRBV23-1 is designated an ORF whose function remains uncertain. V lost 2 bases and J lost 6; bases outside the gene matches: 12. The length of the CDR3 is 16 residues. For the CDR3, the DNA is TGCGCCAGCAGTCAAAGGGGGCCGGGCAGGGTGGATGGCTACACCTTC. Translated, it gives CASSQRGPGRVDGYTF.

V is TRBV19 and J is TRBJ1-5; a possible D gene is TRBD1 (5 bases). This CDR3 contains 15 residues. CDR1 LNHDA and CDR2 SQIVND come from the germline V gene (reference sequence). V was clipped by 5 bases and J by 6 bases, with 17 bases between them. The CDR3 sequence is CASSPGLPSGQPQHF. The CDR3 DNA sequence: TGTGCCAGTAGTCCGGGACTGCCTTCGGGTCAGCCCCAGCATTTT.

The chain recombines TRBV3-1 (or the pseudogene TRBV3-2) with TRBJ2-3; 9 bases match TRBD2. In germline, CDR1 is LGHDT, CDR2 YNNKEL (reference sequence). V trimming: 3 bases; J trimming: 1 base; junction bases outside the gene matches: 5. The CDR3 length is 16 residues. The CDR3 here is CASSHSVAGGTDTQYF. CDR3 nucleotides: TGTGCCAGCAGCCACTCAGTAGCGGGGGGCACAGATACGCAGTATTTT.

The chain employs TRBV5-1 and TRBJ2-3; D may be TRBD2 (6 bases). CDR1 SGHRS and CDR2 YFSETQ come from the germline V gene. V lost 3 bases and J 2 bases, leaving 22 bases between the germline ends. CDR3 length: 18 residues. CDR3 sequence (DNA): TGCGCCAGCAGCTCAACGACTCGGGACTCCCAAACCACAGATACGCAGTATTTT. Protein product: CASSSTTRDSQTTDTQYF.

The chain couples TRBV6-2 or TRBV6-3 to TRBJ1-1; D may be TRBD1 (5 bases). This CDR3 spans 14 amino acids. V was trimmed by 2 bases and J by 5 bases, leaving 12 bases between them. The germline V gene has CDR1 MNHEY and CDR2 SVGEGT. This CDR3 reads CASSYDRRGTEAFF. In DNA form, the CDR3 reads TGTGCCAGCAGTTACGACCGCCGGGGGACTGAAGCTTTCTTT.

The chain employs TRBV6-2 or TRBV6-3 and TRBJ2-7; possibly TRBD1 for D (5 bases). The V gene lost 0 bases and the J gene lost 5 bases, with 11 bases spanning the gap. This CDR3 comprises 14 residues. Germline V gene lookup returns CDR1 MNHEY and CDR2 SVGEGT. In DNA form, the CDR3 reads TGTGCCAGCAGTTACTCAGGGGAATCTAACGAGCAGTACTTC. Its protein product is CASSYSGESNEQYF.

V gene TRBV7-9 combines with J gene TRBJ2-2, with a tentative D call TRBD1 (6 bases). The V end lost 5 bases, the J end lost 3 bases, and 13 bases lay between the germline ends. This CDR3 spans 15 amino acids. Germline V CDR1 and CDR2: SEHNR, FQNEAQ (reference sequence). The CDR3 reads CASSPGTYDTGELFF. CDR3 in DNA: TGTGCCAGCAGCCCTGGGACATACGACACCGGGGAGCTGTTTTTT.

The chain combines TRBV5-1 with TRBJ2-7, with 7 bases identical to TRBD2. Germline V gene data show CDR1 as SGHRS and CDR2 as YFSETQ. CDR3 size: 14 residues. Losses at the gene ends were 1 base for V and 6 bases for J; bases not matched to a gene: 7. CDR3 in amino acids: CASSLSGGVGEQYF. CDR3 bases: TGCGCCAGCAGCTTGTCGGGGGGAGTCGGCGAGCAGTACTTC.

The chain uses TRBV7-2 and TRBJ2-7; 9 bases fit TRBD2. V lost 4 bases, J lost 2 bases, and 3 bases stayed unmatched. Germline loops: CDR1 SGHTA, CDR2 FQGNSA. This CDR3 is 14 amino acids long. The CDR3 here is CASSWTSEAYEQYF. The DNA for the CDR3 is TGTGCCAGCAGCTGGACTAGCGAGGCCTACGAGCAGTACTTC.

The genes are TRBV6-2 or TRBV6-3 and TRBJ2-5; D remains unclear. The CDR3 extends over 12 amino acids. The germline V and J ends were trimmed by 5 bases and 4 bases, with 8 bases remaining between them. Per germline, CDR1 MNHEY and CDR2 SVGEGT. CDR3 residues: CASSQVRETQYF. Here the CDR3 DNA reads TGTGCCAGCAGTCAGGTTCGAGAGACCCAGTACTTC.

Remarks on this clone: Germline and junction disagree at one end, which may indicate a read error. This chain joins TRBV7-7 and TRBJ2-3; 8 bases map to TRBD1. The CDR3 has 15 residues. Germline assignment: CDR1 SSHAT and CDR2 FNYEAQ (reference sequence). CDR3 residues: CASSPGTGSTDTQYF. The CDR3 nucleotides are TGTGCTAGCAGCCCCGGGACAGGCTCGACAGATACGCAGTATTTT.

This clone was observed once. The chain is built from TRBV6-2 or TRBV6-3 and TRBJ1-6; TRBD1 might be the D (5 bases). The CDR3 is 15 amino acids. Trimming shortened V by 2 bases and J by 9 bases, and 14 bases separated the two germline ends. The germline CDR1 and CDR2 sequences are MNHEY and SVGEGT. CDR3 in DNA: TGTGCCAGCAGTTACAGTCGGGACTCTCGTTCACCCCTCCACTTT. It specifies CASSYSRDSRSPLHF.

Comments on this clone: Other DNA sequences in the sample encode the same CDR3. This rearrangement joins TRBV7-2 to TRBJ1-2, with 9 bases fitting TRBD1. V shed 1 base and J 2 bases; nucleotides not matched to a gene: 5. Per the germline V gene, CDR1 is SGHTA and CDR2 is FQGNSA. The CDR3 loop spans 16 amino acids. CDR3 sequence: CASSLGGGQGNYGYTF. In DNA form, the CDR3 reads TGTGCCAGCAGCTTAGGGGGGGGACAGGGCAACTATGGCTACACCTTC.

The chain uses TRBV10-3 and TRBJ1-2; maybe TRBD1 (5 bases). The CDR3 totals 11 residues. V lost 6 bases and J lost 6, with 8 bases in between. Looked up from germline, CDR1 is ENHRY and CDR2 is SYGVKD. CDR3 sequence (DNA): TGTGCCATCAGCCAGGGAAATGGCTACACCTTC. The encoded protein is CAISQGNGYTF.

This chain joins TRBV9 and TRBJ2-5, with 9 positions matching TRBD2. The V and J ends lost 8 bases and 1 base, in that order; junction bases with no gene match: 9. Germline V lookup: CDR1 SGDLS, CDR2 YYNGEE. This CDR3 has 15 amino acids. Here the CDR3 reads CASGRGSGGQETQYF. CDR3 bases: TGTGCCAGTGGAAGGGGTAGCGGGGGCCAAGAGACCCAGTACTTC.

The chain couples TRBV28 to TRBJ1-2; tentative D call: TRBD1 (5 bases). The germline gives CDR1 MDHEN, CDR2 SYDVKM. Trimming removed 2 bases at V and 8 bases at J, with 21 bases between. The CDR3 has 16 amino acids. The CDR3 DNA reads TGTGCCAGCAGTTTAGAAGTAACAGGCGGGGTCTTAGGCTACACCTTC. The encoded protein is CASSLEVTGGVLGYTF.

The V and J genes are TRBV20-1 and TRBJ2-7; D gene unclear. The length of the CDR3 is 11 residues. Trimming removed 3 bases from V and 7 bases from J, with 10 bases in between. Germline assignment: CDR1 DFQATT and CDR2 SNEGSKA (reference sequence). CDR3 sequence (DNA): TGCAGTGCTAGCCGGGTGCGAGAGCAGTACTTC. Amino acid sequence: CSASRVREQYF.

The chain combines TRBV3-1 (or the pseudogene TRBV3-2) with TRBJ1-1; 10 positions match TRBD1. V shed 6 bases and J 6 bases; nucleotides not matched to a gene: 7. The CDR3 runs 14 residues. Per the germline V gene, CDR1 is LGHDT and CDR2 is YNNKEL (reference sequence). The CDR3 DNA follows: TGTGCCAGCAGGGAGACAGGGGGCAGGGCTGAAGCTTTCTTT. This gives the protein CASRETGGRAEAFF.

The chain combines TRBV7-2 with TRBJ1-5, with D uncertain. The CDR3 contains 14 residues. V dropped 5 bases and J dropped 2 bases, with 10 bases sitting between them. The V gene's germline CDR1 is SGHTA and CDR2 FQGNSA. CDR3: CASSPRRGNQPQHF. CDR3 coding DNA: TGTGCCAGCAGCCCCCGGCGGGGCAATCAGCCCCAGCATTTT.

The gene calls are TRBV15 and TRBJ1-4; possible D gene TRBD1, 6 bases. Trimming removed 0 bases at V and 0 bases at J, with 11 bases between. This CDR3 contains 17 residues. Per the germline V gene, CDR1 is LNHNV and CDR2 is YYDKDF (reference sequence). This CDR3 is CATSRDRRTATNEKLFF. CDR3 nucleotide sequence: TGTGCCACCAGCAGAGATCGTCGGACAGCAACTAATGAAAAACTGTTTTTT.

The CDR3, as DNA: TGTGCCAGCAGCTTATTGACGGGGGTCGGCAGAAACACCATATATTTT. The encoded protein is CASSLLTGVGRNTIYF. The rearrangement uses TRBV7-2 and TRBJ1-3, with D perhaps matching TRBD1 (5 bases). V was shortened by 2 bases and J by 5 bases, with 16 bases between the two germline ends. Per the germline V gene, CDR1 is SGHTA and CDR2 is FQGNSA. The CDR3 loop spans 16 amino acids.

The chain links TRBV16 to TRBJ2-7; 7 nucleotides agree with TRBD1. Germline lookup yields CDR1 KGHSY and CDR2 FQNENV. After removal of 5 bases from V and 1 base from J, the junction contained 5 bases not matched to a gene. The CDR3 covers 14 residues. The CDR3 protein is CASSTGTASYEQYF. DNA for the CDR3: TGTGCCAGCAGCACCGGGACAGCTTCCTACGAGCAGTACTTC. The full variable domain, its missing parts supplied by reference TRBV16 and TRBJ2-7, is GEEVAQTPKHLVRGEGQKAKLYCAPIKGHSYVFWYQQVLKNEFKFLISFQNENVFDETGMPKERFSAKCLPNSPCSLEIQATKLEDSAVYFCASSTGTASYEQYFGPGTRLTVT.

J is TRBJ2-1 and V is TRBV7-3, with 10 bases matching TRBD2. With V trimmed by 0 bases and J by 4 bases, 3 bases remained unmatched. The CDR3 length is 16 residues. The germline V gene has CDR1 SGHTA and CDR2 FQGTGA. The CDR3 protein is CASSLTSSGRYNEQFF. As DNA, the CDR3 is TGTGCCAGCAGCTTAACGTCTAGCGGGAGATACAATGAGCAGTTCTTC.

V usage is TRBV7-8 and J usage is TRBJ1-2, with 12 positions matching TRBD1. The CDR3 loop spans 15 amino acids. The ends lost 5 bases at V and 4 bases at J; junction bases unmatched: 5. CDR1 is SGHVS, CDR2 FQNEAQ, per germline. CDR3 nucleotides: TGTGCCAGCAGCCCGGGGACAGGGGGCATCTATGGCTACACCTTC. Translation: CASSPGTGGIYGYTF.

V usage is TRBV7-2 and J usage is TRBJ2-1; D unclear. In germline, CDR1 is SGHTA, CDR2 FQGNSA. Trimming cost V 1 base and J 0 bases, with 7 bases left between them. The CDR3 is 15 amino acids. The CDR3 spells CASSLGFSSYNEQFF. The CDR3 DNA reads as TGTGCCAGCAGCTTAGGGTTTAGCTCCTACAATGAGCAGTTCTTC.

The chain employs TRBV20-1 and TRBJ1-1, with 8 nucleotides matching TRBD1. The CDR3 consists of 11 residues. Germline-derived CDR1 and CDR2 are DFQATT and SNEGSKA (reference sequence). J lost 10 bases, V lost 6 bases, and 7 bases had no gene match. The CDR3 nucleotides are TGCAGTGCGCCAGGGGGCCTAGGAGCTTTCTTT. It codes for CSAPGGLGAFF.

CDR3 coding DNA: TGCGCCAGCAGCCAAGATAGGGGACAGGCTACCTCTTATGGCTACACCTTC. This translates into CASSQDRGQATSYGYTF. The chain combines TRBV4-3 with TRBJ1-2, with TRBD1 matching 8 bases. Losses at the gene ends were 0 bases for V and 5 bases for J; bases not matched to a gene: 11. This CDR3 has 17 residues. Germline V lookup: CDR1 LGHNA, CDR2 YSLEER.

This sequence joins TRBV20-1 and TRBJ2-3; 7 nucleotides align to TRBD2. After removal of 3 bases from V and 2 bases from J, the junction contained 8 bases not matched to a gene. The V gene's germline CDR1 is DFQATT and CDR2 SNEGSKA (reference sequence). The CDR3 has 15 residues. In DNA form, the CDR3 reads TGCAGTGCTAGTTCCGCGGGGGTGTTCACAGATACGCAGTATTTT. Translating gives CSASSAGVFTDTQYF.